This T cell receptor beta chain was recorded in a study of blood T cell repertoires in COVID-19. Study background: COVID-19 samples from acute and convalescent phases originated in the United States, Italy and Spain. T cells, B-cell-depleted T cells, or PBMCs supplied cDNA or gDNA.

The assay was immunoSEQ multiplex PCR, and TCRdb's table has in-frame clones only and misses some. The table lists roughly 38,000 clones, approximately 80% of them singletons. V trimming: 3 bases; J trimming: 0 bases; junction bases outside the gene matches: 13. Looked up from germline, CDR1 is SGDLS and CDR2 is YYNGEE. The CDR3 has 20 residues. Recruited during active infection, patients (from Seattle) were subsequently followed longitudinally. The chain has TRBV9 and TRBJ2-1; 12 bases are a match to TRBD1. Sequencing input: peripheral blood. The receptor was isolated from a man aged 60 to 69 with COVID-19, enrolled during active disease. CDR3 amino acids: CASSAPGTGGSSGSYNEQFF. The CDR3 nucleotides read TGTGCCAGCAGCGCTCCCGGGACAGGGGGCTCTAGCGGCTCCTACAATGAGCAGTTCTTC. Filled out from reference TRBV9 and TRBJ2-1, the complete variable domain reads DSGVTQTPKHLITATGQRVTLRCSPRSGDLSVYWYQQSLDQGLQFLIQYYNGEERAKGNILERFSAQQFPDLHSELNLSSLELGDSALYFCASSAPGTGGSSGSYNEQFFGPGTRLTVL.